This T cell receptor beta chain was profiled in a study of T cells in Graves' hyperthyroidism and ophthalmopathy. The V gene's germline CDR1 is SGHKS and CDR2 YYEKEE (reference sequence). This CDR3 has 14 amino acids. With 4 bases removed from V and 4 bases from J, the gap between germline ends came to 14 bases. The CDR3 regions of TCR beta were amplified from RNA transcripts. The HTBI primer set drove a first-round RT-PCR of the TCR CDR3. Each CDR3 protein is one row after TCRdb ran MiXCR on the multiplex PCR reads. This table holds roughly 250,000 distinct CDR3 sequences, roughly 15% found once. This clonotype was detected ten times or more.

This TCR was sampled from a woman between 40 and 55 years old with Graves' hyperthyroidism that later progressed to Graves' ophthalmopathy. Sequenced: blood. J is TRBJ1-2 and V is TRBV5-5, with a weak D call TRBD1 (6 bases). The CDR3 here is CASSDPTGIYGYTF. The CDR3 DNA reads TGTGCCAGCAGCGATCCGACAGGAATCTATGGCTACACCTTC.